Listed below are T cell receptor beta chains from one sample, sequenced in a study of blood T cell repertoires in COVID-19. Data came from immunoSEQ multiplex PCR; TCRdb stores just in-frame clones and leaves some out. The table lists some 65,000 clones, 75% to 90% of them singletons. The sample was peripheral blood. The origin of the receptors is a man aged 35 to 55 with COVID-19, enrolled during active disease. The CDR3 runs from the conserved cysteine through the conserved F or W. The D gene is left open where the match is weak. Rows give clone size only sometimes, using once, few, many, or a class for an expanded clone.

d_call clone_size j_call v_call cdr3_nt cdr3_aa
. . TRBJ2-2 TRBV6-5 TGTGCCAGCAGCAAAGGACAGACCGGGGAGCTGTTTTTT CASSKGQTGELFF
. . TRBJ1-3 TRBV11-2 TGTGCCAGCAGCTCAGGGACACACGGAAACACCATATATTTT CASSSGTHGNTIYF
TRBD1 . TRBJ2-7 TRBV18 TGTGCCAGCTCACCACCGGGACAGGGTGCATACGAGCAGTACTTC CASSPPGQGAYEQYF
. . TRBJ2-7 TRBV2 TGTGCCAGCAGTGACGCCAGGGGTCACTACGAGCAGTACTTC CASSDARGHYEQYF
TRBD1 few TRBJ1-5 TRBV10-3 TGTGCCATCAGTGAGTCGCTCAGGGGGCAGGGTCAGCCCCAGCATTTT CAISESLRGQGQPQHF
. . TRBJ1-2 TRBV19 TGTGCCAGTAGTATTTGGAGAGTTAACTATGGCTACACCTTC CASSIWRVNYGYTF
. . TRBJ1-1 TRBV27 TGTGCCAGCAGCCTTAACGCGGGGGACACTGAAGCTTTCTTT CASSLNAGDTEAFF
. . TRBJ1-6 TRBV18 TGTGCCAGCTCACCCCAGAATAATTCACCCCTCCACTTT CASSPQNNSPLHF
TRBD1 . TRBJ1-2 TRBV3-1/TRBV3-2 TGTGCCAGCAGCCCCCAGAGAGGACAGGGTGGCTACACCTTC CASSPQRGQGGYTF
. once TRBJ2-7 TRBV3-1/TRBV3-2 TGTGCCAGCAGCCAAGGTAGAATCGGCGAGCAGTACTTC CASSQGRIGEQYF